Below are 18 T cell receptor beta chains sequenced from a single sample in a study of beta chain features in type 1 diabetes. No antigen has been assigned to these receptors. Regarding the study as a whole: Among all four CD4+ subsets, Type 1 diabetes patients had TCRB CDR3s that were moderately but significantly shorter.

The sequenced template was cDNA made from the entire isolated RNA. Sequenced by immunoSEQ multiplex PCR; TCRdb stores in-frame clones only, minus some. Counted here are 150,000 to 170,000 clones, 10% occurring once; the ten biggest clones make up 0.4% to 0.55%. Sequenced sample: central memory CD4+ T cells from blood. These receptors were obtained from a man under 40 with type 1 diabetes.

The V call is TRBV14, the J call TRBJ2-1; TRBD2 matches 8 bases. V lost 1 base, J lost 12 bases, and 20 bases stayed unmatched. CDR3 length equals 18 residues. Germline assignment: CDR1 SGHDN and CDR2 FVKESK. CDR3 loop: CASSQGEWAGGPTGGQFF. CDR3 coding DNA: TGTGCCAGCAGCCAAGGGGAGTGGGCGGGAGGTCCCACCGGCGGGCAGTTCTTC. Complete variable domain (other parts from reference TRBV14 and TRBJ2-1): EAGVTQFPSHSVIEKGQTVTLRCDPISGHDNLYWYRRVMGKEIKFLLHFVKESKQDESGMPNNRFLAERTGGTYSTLKVQPAELEDSGVYFCASSQGEWAGGPTGGQFFGPGTRLTVL.

In its sample, this clone was seen a few times. The gene calls are TRBV18 and TRBJ2-1; a possible D gene is TRBD1 (5 bases). The V gene's germline CDR1 is KGHSH and CDR2 LQKENI. This CDR3 is built from 15 residues. V was cut by 3 bases and J by 5 bases, with 14 bases left in between. CDR3 residues: CASSPTYLGDNEQFF. The CDR3, as DNA: TGTGCCAGCTCACCGACGTATCTAGGGGACAATGAGCAGTTCTTC.

This clone was found many times. The V and J genes are TRBV28 and TRBJ1-2, with D unclear. V lost 8 bases to trimming and J lost 12 bases, with 16 bases between them. Looked up from germline, CDR1 is MDHEN and CDR2 is SYDVKM. The CDR3 is made up of 11 amino acids. This CDR3 is CASGRREADTF. DNA of the CDR3: TGTGCCAGCGGCCGACGAGAGGCGGACACCTTC.

V gene TRBV6-5 combines with J gene TRBJ2-3; D is undetermined. The V end was cut by 3 bases, the J end by 2 bases, with 6 bases between. Germline V gives CDR1 MNHEY, CDR2 SVGAGI. The CDR3 length is 13 residues. As DNA, the CDR3 is TGTGCCAGCAGTTATGGCTTCACAGATACGCAGTATTTT. The encoded protein is CASSYGFTDTQYF.

The V and J genes are TRBV5-1 and TRBJ2-1; 8 bases fit TRBD1. The V gene's germline CDR1 is SGHRS and CDR2 YFSETQ. This CDR3 spans 15 amino acids. V lost 5 bases to trimming and J lost 4 bases; unmatched junction nucleotides: 8. The CDR3 sequence is CASRTGDGVYNEQFF. For the CDR3, the DNA is TGCGCCAGCAGGACAGGGGACGGGGTTTACAATGAGCAGTTCTTC.

The rearrangement joins TRBV29-1 to TRBJ1-1; D perhaps matches TRBD1 (5 bases). V lost 4 bases and J lost 3, with 18 bases in between. The germline gives CDR1 SQVTM, CDR2 ANQGSEA. This CDR3 comprises 15 residues. The CDR3 is CSVARRVALDTEAFF. The CDR3 DNA sequence: TGCAGCGTTGCCCGCAGGGTGGCTCTGGACACTGAAGCTTTCTTT.

V gene TRBV29-1 combines with J gene TRBJ2-3; 7 bases line up with TRBD2. Germline values: CDR1 SQVTM, CDR2 ANQGSEA. CDR3 length: 15 amino acids. The ends lost 3 bases at V and 2 bases at J; junction bases unmatched: 8. The CDR3 is CSVEGTSDTTDTQYF. The CDR3 DNA is TGCAGCGTTGAGGGAACTAGCGATACCACAGATACGCAGTATTTT.

This clone has just a few counts. V usage is TRBV7-2 and J usage is TRBJ2-6; 7 bases map to TRBD2. This CDR3 has 18 residues. From germline, CDR1 is SGHTA and CDR2 FQGNSA. The junction had 11 bases not matched to a gene; V was cut back by 6 bases and J by 0 bases. The CDR3 loop reads CASSRTSATYSGANVLTF. Written as DNA, the CDR3 is TGTGCCAGCAGTCGCACTAGCGCGACATACTCTGGGGCCAACGTCCTGACTTTC.

DNA of the CDR3: TGTGCCAGCAGCCCACAGGTCTACGAGCAGTACTTC. Translating gives CASSPQVYEQYF. The J gene is TRBJ2-7, the V gene TRBV5-6; tentatively, D is TRBD1 (5 bases). The CDR3 runs to 12 residues. Germline values: CDR1 SGHDT, CDR2 YYEEEE. V was shortened by 4 bases and J by 3 bases, with 8 bases between the two germline ends.

This chain links TRBV2 with TRBJ2-7; 7 bases line up with TRBD1. V shed 7 bases, J shed 1 base, and the junction held 7 bases outside the gene matches. Germline values: CDR1 SNHLY, CDR2 FYNNEI. This CDR3 is 14 amino acids long. The CDR3 DNA reads TGTGCCAGCATGCCGGGACAGATGTCCTACGAGCAGTACTTC. Translating gives CASMPGQMSYEQYF.

The CDR3 is CAWSADRTGISNEQFF. Written as DNA, the CDR3 is TGTGCCTGGAGTGCGGACAGGACTGGTATTTCGAATGAGCAGTTCTTC. This rearrangement joins TRBV30 to TRBJ2-1; 7 bases are a match to TRBD1. The CDR3 length is 16 residues. Per germline, CDR1 GTSNPN and CDR2 SVGIG (reference sequence). Germline trimming cut 1 base from V and 7 bases from J; bases unmatched to any gene: 13.

The rearrangement uses TRBV7-9 and TRBJ2-7, with D maybe TRBD2 (5 bases). The CDR3 is 15 amino acids. V was clipped by 2 bases and J by 0 bases, with 11 bases between them. CDR1 SEHNR and CDR2 FQNEAQ come from the germline V gene (reference sequence). The CDR3 sequence: CASSLSAAASYEQYF. The CDR3, as DNA: TGTGCCAGCAGCTTATCAGCGGCCGCCTCCTACGAGCAGTACTTC. The full variable domain, with the rest looked up from reference TRBV7-9 and TRBJ2-7, is DTGVSQNPRHKITKRGQNVTFRCDPISEHNRLYWYRQTLGQGPEFLTYFQNEAQLEKSRLLSDRFSAERPKGSFSTLEIQRTEQGDSAMYLCASSLSAAASYEQYFGPGTRLTVT.

V usage is TRBV7-9 and J usage is TRBJ2-3, with TRBD1 matching 8 bases. V lost 5 bases and J lost 4; bases outside the gene matches: 11. Per germline, CDR1 SEHNR and CDR2 FQNEAQ (reference sequence). The CDR3 extends over 16 amino acids. In nucleotides, the CDR3 is TGTGCCAGCAGCCCACGACAGGGGAGATTGTCAGATACGCAGTATTTT. This translates into CASSPRQGRLSDTQYF.

The chain is built from TRBV7-2 and TRBJ1-1; D is unclear. Germline CDR1 and CDR2: SGHTA and FQGNSA. V was clipped by 3 bases and J by 3 bases, with 8 bases between them. The CDR3 has 13 residues. CDR3 nucleotides: TGTGCCAGCAGCTTTCTTGGGCACACTGAAGCTTTCTTT. It encodes CASSFLGHTEAFF.

This clone has only a few counts. The chain couples TRBV28 to TRBJ2-5, with TRBD1 matching over 8 bases. This CDR3 has 14 amino acids. V dropped 1 base and J dropped 4; count of bases not matched to a gene: 2. The germline V gene has CDR1 MDHEN and CDR2 SYDVKM. CDR3 sequence: CASSLYGQGETQYF. Written as DNA, the CDR3 is TGTGCCAGCAGTTTATATGGACAGGGAGAGACCCAGTACTTC.

This chain joins TRBV11-2 and TRBJ2-1, with D possibly matching TRBD2 (5 bases). Deletions cut 5 bases from V and 2 bases from J, with 10 bases between. CDR1 SGHAT and CDR2 FQNNGV come from the germline V gene. CDR3 length: 14 amino acids. For the CDR3, the DNA is TGTGCCAGCAGCATTAGCGAAGCCTACAATGAGCAGTTCTTC. Its protein is CASSISEAYNEQFF.

The V gene is TRBV28, the J gene TRBJ2-7, with a possible D match to TRBD1 (6 bases). Germline loops: CDR1 MDHEN, CDR2 SYDVKM. This CDR3 has 16 residues. Trimming left V 6 bases short and J 11 bases short, with 29 bases between. CDR3 in DNA: TGTGCCAGCAGCCCCCCCCTGACAGGATCGTTCGTGGGCAAGTACTTC. Translated, it gives CASSPPLTGSFVGKYF.

V and J are TRBV5-6 and TRBJ2-1; 9 bases fit TRBD2. This CDR3 is built from 15 residues. Germline lookup yields CDR1 SGHDT and CDR2 YYEEEE. Trimming cost V 1 base and J 7 bases; bases outside gene matches: 6. CDR3 residues: CASSLRAGGWNEQFF. In DNA, the CDR3 is TGTGCCAGCAGCTTGAGGGCGGGAGGGTGGAATGAGCAGTTCTTC. Variable domain in full (rest from reference TRBV5-6 and TRBJ2-1): DAGVTQSPTHLIKTRGQQVTLRCSPKSGHDTVSWYQQALGQGPQFIFQYYEEEERQRGNFPDRFSGHQFPNYSSELNVNALLLGDSALYLCASSLRAGGWNEQFFGPGTRLTVL.